Sequencing of this T cell receptor (beta chain) was carried out in a study of blood T cell repertoires in COVID-19. This clone has only one observation. Residents of 24 US areas, aged roughly 18 to 89 years, made up the participants. V was clipped by 10 bases and J by 0 bases; unmatched bases: 6. Germline V gives CDR1 LNHDA, CDR2 SQIVND (reference sequence). The CDR3 has 14 amino acids. Per the authors' pipeline: By means of reference gene primer amplification, nucleated cell counts were estimated. The repertoire was sequenced with immunoSEQ multiplex PCR; TCRdb's copy has only in-frame clones and lacks some. V and J calls and clone size are copied from that table; D and trimming were computed from the DNA. The sample lists some 490,000 clones, approximately 86% occurring once.

The receptor's source is an older woman who had recovered from COVID-19. Sequences were obtained from PBMCs or T cells enriched from blood (not recorded which). The genes are TRBV19 and TRBJ2-1, with 7 bases matching TRBD1. DNA for the CDR3: TGTGCCACCGAACGGGACAGCTCCTACAATGAGCAGTTCTTC. It specifies CATERDSSYNEQFF.